Sequencing of this T cell receptor beta chain was carried out in a study of T cells in Graves' hyperthyroidism and ophthalmopathy (dated by TCRdb to the late 2010s). About the full investigation: Peripheral blood was collected at initial diagnosis, before any treatment. Whether ophthalmopathy could be predicted prospectively was tested in an independent validation cohort made up of roughly 19 hyperthyroidism patients plus 17 patients who later progressed to ophthalmopathy. According to the paper, TCR Vbeta CDR3 sequencing was carried out on approximately 140 peripheral blood samples, which came from fewer than 50 ophthalmopathy, around 74 hyperthyroidism and roughly 17 progressor patients. For training and testing, the 80 to 100 patients in the discovery cohort were randomly divided in a 7:3 ratio. A discovery cohort of fewer than 110 patients, 43 with Graves' ophthalmopathy and about 58 with stable Graves' hyperthyroidism, was used to find distinguishing TCR V-J signatures. In addition, the study compared T-cell repertoires in thyroid tissue and in blood from 6 or 7 Graves' hyperthyroidism patients. After sampling, hyperthyroidism patients received methimazole starting at 30 mg daily, and ophthalmopathy patients received high-dose intravenous methylprednisolone. What the authors observed across the whole study: In cross-validation, a model built on a 13 V-J signature told ophthalmopathy apart from stable hyperthyroidism with approximately 91% sensitivity and around 81% specificity, and in testing the same model reached 80%/75%. Most expanded thyroid clonotypes (frequency above 0.001) were also found in blood, which suggests that blood repertoires may mirror thyroid immune responses. No statistical method was used to set the sample size in advance, and investigators knew the group allocation. In validation, the model predicted progression to ophthalmopathy a median of roughly 6.2 months before onset, with over 60% sensitivity and 72.22% specificity.

Many counts were recorded for this clonotype. No cognate antigen has been identified for it. No much larger clonotype is one base removed from it; base qualities were not supplied. The TCR beta CDR3 regions were amplified from the RNA transcripts. The first round of RT-PCR for the TCR CDR3 was performed with the HTBI primer set and the Qiagen OneStep RT-PCR kit. The libraries were constructed in a second round of multiplex PCR and then size-selected and purified. Libraries were sequenced paired-end with 100 bp reads on an Illumina HiSeq2000. The paper's data handling went like this. SOAPnuke was used to process the raw data, with reads discarded if the reads contained adapters or uncalled bases, had a mean Phred below 15, or lacked an exact constant-primer or identifier match. High-quality paired reads were merged with COPE v1.2.5, and unique nucleotide sequences were defined as clonotypes. Clonotypes were aligned to IMGT TRBV, TRBD and TRBJ reference segments using MiTCR v1.1. Analysis was restricted to V-J combinations with a frequency above 0.0001, which covered roughly 99% of repertoires. A TCS score was defined as the ratio between F50 (clonal expansion) and ExV (chaos), using BLOSUM62-based TCRdist between CDR3 peptides within each V-J. Welch's t-statistics and random forest reduced fewer than 550 V-J features to about 13, which were used in a naive Bayes classifier (R e1071). The public reads were run again by TCRdb, first through fastp at Q25 and then through MiXCR, and only productive beta chains were kept. Identical CDR3 protein sequences are pooled into one entry, listed with their most common genes and DNA. TCRdb's processing, not the authors', yielded these V and J calls. The sample records around 500,000 distinct CDR3 sequences, about 16% of which are singletons. Clones ranked in the top ten supply 29% of the sample.

From the cysteine up to the phenylalanine, the CDR3 has a length of 15 residues. Kept here is only the CDR3 DNA, which spans 45 bases and is read in frame from base 1. Ends trimmed: V by 2 bases, J by 5 bases; bases unmatched to a gene: 6. In the ophthalmopathy patients, disease was moderately to severely active, with a Clinical Activity Score of 3 or more, a NOSPECS grade of 4 or more, and a duration of less than 3 months. Any patient with an uncontrolled infection, another autoimmune disease, pregnancy or lactation was excluded. Diagnoses relied on clinical symptoms, serum thyroxine and TRAb, thyroid ultrasound and orbital computed tomography. PBMCs were isolated from 7.5 to 10 ml of fresh peripheral blood by Ficoll-Paque density gradient centrifugation. Total RNA was extracted using Trizol reagent, and RNA quality was assessed on an Agilent 2100 Bioanalyzer.

This receptor chain uses TRBV12-3 or TRBV12-4 and TRBJ1-5; the central 7 bases match TRBD1. The receptor comes from a woman younger than 45 with Graves' ophthalmopathy. What was sequenced was blood. The DNA sequence follows: TGTGCCAGCAGTTTAAGGGAAGACAGGGATCAGCCCCAGCATTTT. The encoded protein is CASSLREDRDQPQHF.